The 19 T cell receptor beta chains presented below share a single source sample, sequenced in a study of cytomegalovirus exposure and HLA in healthy donors. Measured with immunoSEQ multiplex PCR; TCRdb has only the in-frame clones, and not every one. This sample has 150,000 to 200,000 clones, with 96% found just once. Sequencing input: PBMCs. Receptors were obtained from a woman younger than 30 in good health and CMV-seronegative.

The chain carries TRBV5-1 and TRBJ2-3; 7 bases align to TRBD2. Germline V gene data show CDR1 as SGHRS and CDR2 as YFSETQ. The ends lost 3 bases at V and 4 bases at J; junction bases unmatched: 5. The CDR3 covers 14 residues. In DNA, the CDR3 is TGCGCCAGCAGCTCCGGACTAGTCTCAGATACGCAGTATTTT. As protein: CASSSGLVSDTQYF.

This clone was found once. The chain recombines TRBV2 with TRBJ1-1, with TRBD1 matching 8 bases. Losses at the gene ends were 5 bases for V and 1 base for J; bases not matched to a gene: 3. The CDR3 is 14 residues long. CDR1 and CDR2 from the germline V gene are SNHLY and FYNNEI. DNA of the CDR3: TGTGCCAGCAGTAGACAGGGGCCGAACACTGAAGCTTTCTTT. The encoded protein is CASSRQGPNTEAFF.

The gene calls are TRBV9 and TRBJ2-2; D may be TRBD2 (5 bases). Germline-derived CDR1 and CDR2 are SGDLS and YYNGEE. This CDR3 is built from 16 residues. V was shortened by 4 bases and J by 4 bases, with 17 bases between the two germline ends. The CDR3 loop is CASSPRTGSATGELFF. The CDR3 DNA follows: TGTGCCAGCAGCCCCAGAACGGGATCGGCCACCGGGGAGCTGTTTTTT.

J is TRBJ2-1 and V is TRBV7-6; 9 nucleotides align to TRBD2. The V gene's germline CDR1 is SGHVS and CDR2 FNYEAQ. This CDR3 has 17 amino acids. Trimming at V came to 1 base and at J to 4 bases, leaving 8 bases not matched to a gene. The CDR3 DNA follows: TGTGCCAGCAGCTTAGGGTTCGGAGCGGGGGGATACAATGAGCAGTTCTTC. Protein: CASSLGFGAGGYNEQFF.

This clone has just one count. The genes are TRBV5-4 and TRBJ1-6, with a tentative D call TRBD1 (5 bases). V dropped 0 bases and J dropped 9 bases, with 13 bases sitting between them. CDR1 and CDR2 from the germline V gene are SGHNT and YYREEE (reference sequence). The CDR3 is 15 residues long. The CDR3 DNA is TGTGCCAGCAGCTTGGCGTTAGGGGAAAGTTCACCCCTCCACTTT. It translates to CASSLALGESSPLHF.

The chain is built from TRBV4-3 and TRBJ1-4, with no clear D. V was pared by 3 bases and J by 4 bases, with 9 bases between. The CDR3 is 14 amino acids. Germline V gives CDR1 LGHNA, CDR2 YSLEER. The CDR3 coding sequence is TGCGCCAGCAGCCAGGCTAACAGTAATGAAAAACTGTTTTTT. Protein sequence: CASSQANSNEKLFF.

V usage is TRBV5-1 and J usage is TRBJ1-4, with 8 nucleotides matching TRBD1. Losses at the gene ends were 4 bases for V and 5 bases for J; bases not matched to a gene: 7. This CDR3 region has 15 residues. Germline V gene lookup returns CDR1 SGHRS and CDR2 YFSETQ. The CDR3 loop reads CASSPGDRPNEKLFF. CDR3 in DNA: TGCGCCAGCAGCCCCGGGGACAGGCCGAATGAAAAACTGTTTTTT.

The rearrangement uses TRBV4-2 and TRBJ2-3; 8 bases are a match to TRBD2. Germline V gives CDR1 LGHNA, CDR2 YNFKEQ. CDR3 length equals 16 residues. Trimming removed 0 bases from V and 2 bases from J; junction bases left unmatched: 4. The DNA for the CDR3 is TGTGCCAGCAGCCAAGAGATAGCGGGGCCCACAGATACGCAGTATTTT. It codes for CASSQEIAGPTDTQYF.

This clone was seen only once. The V and J genes are TRBV6-5 and TRBJ2-1; weak D call: TRBD2 (6 bases). This CDR3 region has 13 residues. Germline CDR1 and CDR2: MNHEY and SVGAGI. Trimming took off 7 bases at V and 7 bases at J, with 14 bases between the two ends. In DNA, the CDR3 is TGTGCCAGCAAGGCGGGGATCGGGAATGAGCAGTTCTTC. It yields the protein CASKAGIGNEQFF.

The chain employs TRBV5-4 and TRBJ1-2; TRBD1 aligns across 7 bases. Unmatched junction bases numbered 8, after V lost 3 bases and J lost 6 bases. CDR1 is SGHNT, CDR2 YYREEE, per germline (reference sequence). CDR3 size: 14 residues. CDR3 sequence reads: CASSSLTGWNGYTF. The CDR3 nucleotides read TGTGCCAGCAGCTCGCTGACAGGGTGGAATGGCTACACCTTC.

In regard to this clone: At one end, the junction sequence differs from germline, possibly due to a read error. The chain couples TRBV13 to TRBJ1-4; D is perhaps TRBD1 (5 bases). The CDR3 has 14 residues. The V gene's germline CDR1 is PRHDT and CDR2 FYEKMQ (reference sequence). The CDR3 DNA reads as TGTGCCAGCACCTTACAGGCTTCTCTAGAAAAACTGTTTTTT. Its translation: CASTLQASLEKLFF.

The chain couples TRBV6-1 to TRBJ2-7; D is possibly TRBD1 (6 bases). The germline V and J ends were trimmed by 8 bases and 0 bases, with 11 bases remaining between them. The CDR3 runs 13 residues. CDR1 and CDR2 (germline): MNHNS, SASEGT. CDR3 in amino acids: CASGTIGSYEQYF. The CDR3 DNA is TGTGCCAGCGGGACAATAGGCTCCTACGAGCAGTACTTC.

V gene TRBV27 combines with J gene TRBJ2-5; D is perhaps TRBD1 (6 bases). Germline-derived CDR1 and CDR2 are MNHEY and SMNVEV (reference sequence). CDR3 size: 18 residues. V was pared by 6 bases and J by 3 bases, with 26 bases between. The CDR3 loop reads CASSQTLLTWDTEETQYF. In DNA, the CDR3 is TGTGCCAGCAGCCAAACCCTCCTTACATGGGACACAGAAGAGACCCAGTACTTC.

This chain joins TRBV7-2 and TRBJ1-4, with D perhaps TRBD1 (6 bases). The CDR3 extends over 15 amino acids. Trimming pared 5 bases from V and 8 bases from J, leaving 18 bases between. Per germline, CDR1 SGHTA and CDR2 FQGNSA. The CDR3 nucleotides are TGTGCCAGCAGCCTGGTTCAGGGGAGCTACGAAAAACTGTTTTTT. This translates into CASSLVQGSYEKLFF. Together with reference TRBV7-2 and TRBJ1-4, the CDR3 gives the full variable domain: GAGVSQSPSNKVTEKGKDVELRCDPISGHTALYWYRQSLGQGLEFLIYFQGNSAPDKSGLPSDRFSAERTGGSVSTLTIQRTQQEDSAVYLCASSLVQGSYEKLFFGSGTQLSVL.

This chain links TRBV7-2 with TRBJ2-2; 8 nucleotides align to TRBD2. The CDR3 contains 15 residues. V trimming: 2 bases; J trimming: 1 base; junction bases outside the gene matches: 0. Germline V gene sequence: CDR1 SGHTA, CDR2 FQGNSA. The CDR3 DNA reads TGTGCCAGCAGCTTAACTAGCGGGAACACCGGGGAGCTGTTTTTT. The encoded protein is CASSLTSGNTGELFF. Filled out from reference TRBV7-2 and TRBJ2-2, the complete variable domain reads GAGVSQSPSNKVTEKGKDVELRCDPISGHTALYWYRQSLGQGLEFLIYFQGNSAPDKSGLPSDRFSAERTGGSVSTLTIQRTQQEDSAVYLCASSLTSGNTGELFFGEGSRLTVL.

The chain combines TRBV29-1 with TRBJ1-2, with TRBD1 matching over 10 bases. The CDR3 contains 16 residues. The junction had 8 bases not matched to a gene; V was cut back by 0 bases and J by 4 bases. Germline loops: CDR1 SQVTM, CDR2 ANQGSEA. The CDR3 DNA reads TGCAGCGTTGAAGATCATCCGGGACAGGGGACCTATGGCTACACCTTC. It specifies CSVEDHPGQGTYGYTF.

The chain recombines TRBV29-1 with TRBJ2-5; tentatively, D is TRBD1 (6 bases). Trimming cost V 7 bases and J 5 bases, with 20 bases left between them. CDR1 and CDR2 from the germline V gene are SQVTM and ANQGSEA. The CDR3 is 14 residues long. CDR3 sequence: CSASSGGGRETQYF. The CDR3 DNA sequence: TGCAGCGCCTCGTCCGGTGGGGGCCGGGAGACCCAGTACTTC.

The gene calls are TRBV6-1 and TRBJ2-1; 12 positions match TRBD1. CDR3 length: 16 amino acids. Germline V gene lookup returns CDR1 MNHNS and CDR2 SASEGT. Trimming removed 3 bases from V and 6 bases from J; junction bases left unmatched: 6. The CDR3, as DNA: TGTGCCAGCAGTGATTCGCGGGACAGGGGGCCCAATGAGCAGTTCTTC. As protein: CASSDSRDRGPNEQFF.

The rearrangement uses TRBV11-2 and TRBJ2-7; D call uncertain. CDR1 SGHAT and CDR2 FQNNGV come from the germline V gene. V lost 1 base to trimming and J lost 0 bases, with 7 bases between them. This CDR3 contains 14 residues. CDR3 region: CASSLGGSSYEQYF. The CDR3 nucleotides are TGTGCCAGCAGCTTAGGAGGTAGCTCCTACGAGCAGTACTTC.